Listed below are T cell receptor beta chains from one sample, sequenced in a study of blood T cell repertoires in COVID-19. Here immunoSEQ multiplex PCR was the method, and the copy in TCRdb shows in-frame clones only, minus some. The sample carries some 300,000 clones, more than 80% recorded once. The sequencing sample was made of peripheral blood. The source of these receptors is a woman aged 45-65 years with COVID-19, enrolled during active disease. The CDR3 runs from the conserved cysteine through the conserved F or W. D genes are given only for firm matches. Clone size, where shown, is once, few, many, or a class for clones that have expanded.

abundance,j_gene,d_gene,v_gene,CDR3aa,CDR3nt
once,TRBJ2-1,NA,TRBV4-1,CASSQESQFLEQFF,TGCGCCAGCAGCCAAGAATCTCAGTTTCTTGAGCAGTTCTTC
NA,TRBJ1-6,NA,TRBV6-2/TRBV6-3,CASSHDWDSQGSNSPLHF,TGTGCCAGCAGCCACGATTGGGATTCTCAGGGGAGCAATTCACCCCTCCACTTT
NA,TRBJ1-2,TRBD1,TRBV18,CASSRTGGGGYTF,TGTGCCAGCTCACGAACAGGGGGCGGTGGCTACACCTTC
once,TRBJ1-1,TRBD1,TRBV9,CASSPPGQGAENTEAFF,TGTGCCAGCAGCCCACCGGGACAGGGGGCTGAGAACACTGAAGCTTTCTTT
NA,TRBJ2-1,TRBD1,TRBV14,CASSQEGTGALYEQFF,TGTGCCAGCAGCCAAGAAGGGACAGGGGCTCTCTATGAGCAGTTCTTC
NA,TRBJ2-2,TRBD1,TRBV3-1/TRBV3-2,CASSLRGRYTGELFF,TGTGCCAGCAGCCTCAGGGGGCGATACACCGGGGAGCTGTTTTTT
NA,TRBJ2-2,TRBD2,TRBV5-1,CASSPGLAGVGNGELFF,TGCGCCAGCAGCCCGGGACTAGCGGGAGTCGGGAACGGGGAGCTGTTTTTT
NA,TRBJ2-7,TRBD2,TRBV6-5,CASSMGLAGTYEQYF,TGTGCCAGCAGTATGGGACTAGCGGGAACCTACGAGCAGTACTTC
NA,TRBJ1-2,TRBD1,TRBV2,CASSETGGEYYGYTF,TGTGCCAGTTCCGAAACAGGGGGCGAATACTATGGCTACACCTTC
NA,TRBJ1-2,TRBD1,TRBV7-6,CASSLAQGWQGAYYGYTF,TGTGCCAGCAGCTTAGCGCAGGGCTGGCAGGGGGCTTACTATGGCTACACCTTC
NA,TRBJ1-1,NA,TRBV18,CASSPRQDMNTEAFF,TGTGCCAGCTCACCACGGCAGGATATGAACACTGAAGCTTTCTTT
NA,TRBJ2-1,NA,TRBV3-1/TRBV3-2,CASSQDRDSEQFF,TGTGCCAGCAGCCAAGACCGGGACTCTGAGCAGTTCTTC
NA,TRBJ1-5,NA,TRBV19,CASNTQGINNNQPQHF,TGTGCCAGTAACACACAGGGAATTAACAACAATCAGCCCCAGCATTTT
NA,TRBJ2-3,TRBD2,TRBV18,CASSTWTSSDTQYF,TGTGCCAGCTCAACCTGGACTAGTTCAGATACGCAGTATTTT
few,TRBJ1-5,NA,TRBV5-3,CARSVHSNQPQHF,TGTGCCAGAAGCGTACATAGCAATCAGCCCCAGCATTTT
once,TRBJ2-6,NA,TRBV19,CASQAPPGANVLTF,TGTGCCAGCCAGGCCCCCCCCGGGGCCAACGTCCTGACTTTC
NA,TRBJ1-1,TRBD1,TRBV18,CASSPRVGGMNTEAFF,TGTGCCAGCTCCCCCCGCGTAGGGGGCATGAACACTGAAGCTTTCTTT
NA,TRBJ2-7,TRBD2,TRBV30,CAWSVSLAGGEQYF,TGTGCCTGGAGTGTAAGCCTAGCGGGAGGCGAGCAGTACTTC
once,TRBJ2-7,TRBD2,TRBV18,CASSRLAGGTYEQYF,TGTGCCAGCTCACGACTAGCGGGAGGGACCTACGAGCAGTACTTC
NA,TRBJ2-1,TRBD2,TRBV18,CASSPPGLAGGRYNEQFF,TGTGCCAGCTCACCGCCGGGACTAGCGGGAGGCCGCTACAATGAGCAGTTCTTC
NA,TRBJ2-2,TRBD2,TRBV24-1,CATSPPFSGGATNTGELFF,TGTGCCACCAGTCCCCCCTTTAGCGGGGGTGCTACGAACACCGGGGAGCTGTTTTTT
NA,TRBJ1-1,NA,TRBV7-9,CASTAVGAVEAFF,TGTGCCAGCACCGCGGTGGGTGCTGTTGAAGCTTTCTTT
NA,TRBJ2-1,TRBD1,TRBV5-1,CASSFTDRVNNEQFF,TGCGCCAGCAGCTTTACTGACAGGGTAAACAATGAGCAGTTCTTC
NA,TRBJ2-7,NA,TRBV27,CASSPTPGSSYEQYF,TGTGCCAGCAGTCCCACACCGGGGAGCTCCTACGAGCAGTACTTC
NA,TRBJ2-1,NA,TRBV5-4,CASSSPGIVGYNEQFF,TGTGCCAGCAGCTCACCCGGGATCGTGGGTTACAATGAGCAGTTCTTC
NA,TRBJ2-2,TRBD1,TRBV6-5,CASSPQGGGGELFF,TGTGCCAGCAGTCCACAGGGGGGTGGAGGGGAGCTGTTTTTT
few,TRBJ1-2,NA,TRBV11-3,CASSLDGGNAYTF,TGTGCCAGCAGCTTAGACGGGGGAAACGCCTACACCTTC
NA,TRBJ2-6,NA,TRBV19,CASSKAGRPSPGANVLTF,TGTGCCAGTAGTAAGGCAGGCAGGCCCTCTCCTGGGGCCAACGTCCTGACTTTC